The TCR beta chain under discussion was sequenced for a study of blood T cell repertoires in COVID-19. Study-level information: Material from acute and convalescent COVID-19 was sourced from the United States, Italy and Spain. Sources were T cells, B-cell-depleted T cells, or PBMCs; the material itself was cDNA or gDNA.

Germline CDR1 GTSNPN, CDR2 SVGIG (reference sequence). This CDR3 has 13 amino acids. V lost 2 bases and J 4 bases, leaving 11 bases between the germline ends. Original processing notes: Amplification of reference gene primers was used by the study to estimate nucleated cell counts. Assay: immunoSEQ multiplex PCR; the TCRdb copy retains only in-frame clones and omits some. V, J and clone size derive from that table, while D and trimming were established from the DNA sequence. In the table there are over 80,000 clones, 90% of which are singletons. The chain links TRBV30 to TRBJ1-1; no definite D call. The source is a man aged 55 to 69 with acute or convalescent COVID-19. Material for sequencing was peripheral blood. The CDR3 DNA reads TGTGCCTGGAGTAAACAGCCCGGCACTGAAGCTTTCTTT. Translation: CAWSKQPGTEAFF.